This TCR beta chain originates from a study of early stage breast cancer tumors. The wider study: Invasive lobular carcinomas made up about 35% of the 12 ER+/PR+/HER2- tumors.

TCRdb's table, derived via immunoSEQ multiplex PCR, lists solely in-frame clones and lacks some. The table records roughly 58,000 clones, just over 90% of them present only once. General study results and limits: Functional markers like CD4, CD8 and FOXP3 were missed in bulk sequencing. Compared with adjacent normal breast tissue, tumors showed roughly 2.5-fold greater T cell density and higher clonality.

About this clone itself: Its antigen remains unidentified.

Per the germline V gene, CDR1 is MGHRA and CDR2 is YSYEKL. J was trimmed by 9 bases and V by 4 bases; bases with no gene match: 13. The CDR3 runs to 15 residues. The chain is built from TRBV4-1 and TRBJ2-5; 8 bases fit TRBD2. The receptor was isolated from a person aged 70 to 80 with breast cancer. Sequenced input: blood. CDR3 residues: CASSRGLAGGGSQYF. The CDR3, as DNA: TGCGCCAGCAGCCGAGGACTAGCTGGGGGCGGGTCCCAGTACTTC.